This T cell receptor (beta chain) derives from a study of cytomegalovirus exposure and HLA in healthy donors. Overall study results and limits: Cytomegalovirus-associated status was assigned to 164 TCR beta chains. The likely origin of a cluster of highly shared sequence variants was a sequencing artifact. A few chains linked to CMV were shown in vitro to be specific for CMV antigens. TRBV6-2, TRBV6-3 and some other V segments were excluded as indistinguishable.

Primers: 60 Vbeta forward and 13 Jbeta reverse. Some clones are missing from TCRdb's copy, which holds only in-frame ones; the method was immunoSEQ multiplex PCR. The sample lists approximately 110,000 clones, about two thirds occurring once. This clone was recorded only once. Its antigen remains unidentified. CDR1 is GTSNPN, CDR2 SVGIG, per germline (reference sequence). Trimming pared 3 bases from V and 2 bases from J, leaving 14 bases between. This CDR3 spans 15 amino acids. The specimen was PBMCs. The clonotype comes from a woman in her 70s in good health and CMV-seropositive. This chain uses TRBV30 with TRBJ1-5; no reliable D call. The CDR3 here is CAWSGSSGGNQPQHF. The DNA for the CDR3 is TGTGCCTGGAGCGGATCCTCGGGTGGCAATCAGCCCCAGCATTTT.